This is a list of T cell receptor beta chains from one sample in a study of OX40 agonist ivuxolimab in advanced cancers. This table comes from immunoSEQ multiplex PCR, and its TCRdb copy is limited to in-frame clones, with some not included. The sample consists of approximately 79,000 clones, around 87% of them appearing once. This sample comprised CD4+ or CD8+ T cells sorted from blood, obtained in a trial of the OX40 agonist ivuxolimab. Receptors originate from an adult with an advanced solid tumor such as melanoma, head and neck, liver or kidney cancer. The CDR3 runs from the conserved cysteine through the conserved F or W. A D gene is named only where the DNA matches it firmly.

j_call: TRBJ1-1; d_call: TRBD1; v_call: TRBV5-1; cdr3_aa: CASSPDRPNTEAFF; cdr3_nt: TGCGCCAGCAGCCCGGACAGGCCGAACACTGAAGCTTTCTTT
j_call: TRBJ2-6; d_call: .; v_call: TRBV28; cdr3_aa: CASSLRRQVNSGANVLTF; cdr3_nt: TGTGCCAGCAGTTTACGCCGACAGGTGAACTCTGGGGCCAACGTCCTGACTTTC
j_call: TRBJ1-2; d_call: .; v_call: TRBV7-2; cdr3_aa: CASSPRAGASYGYTF; cdr3_nt: TGTGCCAGCAGCCCTAGAGCCGGGGCGTCCTATGGCTACACCTTC
j_call: TRBJ2-1; d_call: TRBD2; v_call: TRBV10-3; cdr3_aa: CAISSSGGSYNEQFF; cdr3_nt: TGTGCCATCAGCTCAAGCGGGGGGTCCTACAATGAGCAGTTCTTC
j_call: TRBJ1-5; d_call: .; v_call: TRBV28; cdr3_aa: CASSLPAGVNQPQHF; cdr3_nt: TGTGCCAGCAGTTTACCCGCAGGGGTCAATCAGCCCCAGCATTTT
j_call: TRBJ1-5; d_call: TRBD1; v_call: TRBV2; cdr3_aa: CASSPDRTYSNQPQHF; cdr3_nt: TGTGCCAGCAGTCCGGACAGGACTTATAGCAATCAGCCCCAGCATTTT
j_call: TRBJ1-1; d_call: .; v_call: TRBV5-1; cdr3_aa: CASSLGVNTEAFF; cdr3_nt: TGCGCCAGCAGCTTGGGAGTGAACACTGAAGCTTTCTTT
j_call: TRBJ2-1; d_call: .; v_call: TRBV11-2; cdr3_aa: CASSFRKSYNEQFF; cdr3_nt: TGTGCCAGCAGCTTTAGGAAGTCCTACAATGAGCAGTTCTTC
j_call: TRBJ2-1; d_call: TRBD2; v_call: TRBV6-4; cdr3_aa: CASSDSSLAGGNEQFF; cdr3_nt: TGTGCCAGCAGTGACTCGAGTCTAGCGGGGGGGAATGAGCAGTTCTTC
j_call: TRBJ2-3; d_call: .; v_call: TRBV7-2; cdr3_aa: CASSLVAGSSTDTQYF; cdr3_nt: TGTGCCAGCAGCTTAGTCGCGGGTAGCTCCACAGATACGCAGTATTTT
j_call: TRBJ2-5; d_call: .; v_call: TRBV6-1; cdr3_aa: CALGRGETQYF; cdr3_nt: TGTGCCCTCGGACGTGGCGAGACCCAGTACTTC
j_call: TRBJ1-5; d_call: .; v_call: TRBV19; cdr3_aa: CASKGILSNQPQHF; cdr3_nt: TGTGCCAGTAAGGGGATTCTGAGCAATCAGCCCCAGCATTTT
j_call: TRBJ1-6; d_call: TRBD1; v_call: TRBV6-5; cdr3_aa: CASGQGRSPLHF; cdr3_nt: TGTGCCAGCGGACAGGGACGATCACCCCTCCACTTT
j_call: TRBJ1-5; d_call: TRBD1; v_call: TRBV6-1; cdr3_aa: CASSEDSTGVGNQPQHF; cdr3_nt: TGTGCCAGCAGTGAGGACTCTACAGGGGTCGGCAATCAGCCCCAGCATTTT
j_call: TRBJ2-2; d_call: .; v_call: TRBV29-1; cdr3_aa: CSVSRGTNTGELFF; cdr3_nt: TGCAGCGTCAGCCGGGGCACGAACACCGGGGAGCTGTTTTTT
j_call: TRBJ1-6; d_call: .; v_call: TRBV6-5; cdr3_aa: CASSYSGTNNSPLHF; cdr3_nt: TGTGCCAGCAGTTATTCTGGGACTAATAATTCACCCCTCCACTTT
j_call: TRBJ2-7; d_call: .; v_call: TRBV11-2; cdr3_aa: CASSTRDGAGQYF; cdr3_nt: TGTGCCAGCAGCACCAGGGACGGAGCCGGGCAGTACTTC
j_call: TRBJ1-5; d_call: .; v_call: TRBV7-4; cdr3_aa: CASSLAPHTLTDLVNVQPQHF; cdr3_nt: TGTGCCAGCAGCTTAGCCCCCCATACATTGACAGATTTAGTCAACGTTCAGCCCCAGCATTTT